The 13 T cell receptor beta chains reported below all come from one sample, sequenced in a study of CD8 T cells in Susac syndrome. With random hexamers, reverse transcription was performed on about 0.45 to 1 ug of RNA. MiXCR was run by TCRdb on the immunoSEQ multiplex PCR reads, yielding one entry per CDR3 protein. This sample carries roughly 110,000 distinct CDR3 sequences, 94% of them seen once, and the ten largest clones take 0.41%. Sequencing was done on a sample of CD8+ T cells from PBMCs. These TCRs come from a human donor with Susac syndrome.

The chain recombines TRBV9 with TRBJ2-1; D is possibly TRBD2 (7 bases). The V gene's germline CDR1 is SGDLS and CDR2 YYNGEE. V was pared by 4 bases and J by 0 bases, with 14 bases between. The CDR3 loop spans 16 amino acids. The CDR3 sequence: CASSSRGGASYNEQFF. The DNA for the CDR3 is TGTGCCAGCAGCTCAAGAGGGGGGGCCTCCTACAATGAGCAGTTCTTC.

The gene calls are TRBV5-6 and TRBJ2-1; D gene unclear. From germline, CDR1 is SGHDT and CDR2 YYEEEE. V shed 0 bases and J shed 8 bases, with 6 bases lying between them. CDR3 length equals 12 residues. In nucleotides, the CDR3 is TGTGCCAGCAGCTTGGATAACGATGAGCAGTTCTTC. Protein product: CASSLDNDEQFF.

V and J are TRBV20-1 and TRBJ2-2, with D perhaps assigned TRBD1 or TRBD2 (5 bases each). Between the trimmed V and J ends, which lost 6 bases and 0 bases, there was a span of 14 bases. This CDR3 contains 15 residues. The germline V gene encodes CDR1 DFQATT and CDR2 SNEGSKA (reference sequence). CDR3 sequence (DNA): TGCAGTGCGGATGTTGGGGGAGCGAACACCGGGGAGCTGTTTTTT. This encodes CSADVGGANTGELFF.

The gene calls are TRBV12-3 or TRBV12-4 and TRBJ2-6; tentative D call: TRBD2 (5 bases). The CDR3 is 15 residues long. Trimming pared 10 bases from V and 0 bases from J, leaving 13 bases between. In DNA, the CDR3 is TGTGCCACCAACTCGGGGTACTCTGGGGCCAACGTCCTGACTTTC. This gives the protein CATNSGYSGANVLTF.

The chain joins TRBV14 to TRBJ2-5, with 8 positions matching TRBD2. CDR3 length equals 16 residues. CDR1 and CDR2 (germline): SGHDN, FVKESK. V was pared by 4 bases and J by 0 bases, with 7 bases of the junction left unmatched. The CDR3 is CASSPEWRGDQETQYF. The DNA for the CDR3 is TGTGCCAGCAGCCCCGAGTGGCGGGGGGACCAAGAGACCCAGTACTTC.

The rearrangement links TRBV7-9 to TRBJ1-2; the D gene is possibly TRBD1 (6 bases). Trimming pared 11 bases from V and 5 bases from J, leaving 12 bases between. CDR3 length: 11 residues. Germline values: CDR1 SEHNR, CDR2 FQNEAQ (reference sequence). Written as DNA, the CDR3 is TGTGCCGGGACATCTGATTATGGCTACACCTTC. This codes for CAGTSDYGYTF.

J is TRBJ2-7 and V is TRBV7-9; 9 bases agree with TRBD2. Germline V gene sequence: CDR1 SEHNR, CDR2 FQNEAQ (reference sequence). CDR3 size: 14 residues. V shed 3 bases, J shed 3 bases, and the junction held 3 bases outside the gene matches. CDR3 amino acids: CASSFVTSGYEQYF. In DNA form, the CDR3 reads TGTGCCAGCAGCTTCGTGACTAGCGGCTACGAGCAGTACTTC. The full variable domain, with the rest looked up from reference TRBV7-9 and TRBJ2-7, is DTGVSQNPRHKITKRGQNVTFRCDPISEHNRLYWYRQTLGQGPEFLTYFQNEAQLEKSRLLSDRFSAERPKGSFSTLEIQRTEQGDSAMYLCASSFVTSGYEQYFGPGTRLTVT.

V usage is TRBV4-1 and J usage is TRBJ1-1; 7 bases fit TRBD1. Germline values: CDR1 MGHRA, CDR2 YSYEKL. Trimming removed 4 bases from V and 7 bases from J; junction bases left unmatched: 9. There are 14 residues in the CDR3. The CDR3 reads CASSPMTGTVEAFF. The CDR3 bases are TGCGCCAGCAGCCCTATGACCGGGACAGTTGAAGCTTTCTTT.

This rearrangement joins TRBV2 to TRBJ1-6, with D maybe TRBD1 (6 bases). The V gene lost 6 bases and the J gene lost 7 bases, with 10 bases spanning the gap. The CDR3 covers 13 residues. Germline V gene sequence: CDR1 SNHLY, CDR2 FYNNEI. The CDR3 here is CASSRTVNSPLHF. CDR3 DNA: TGTGCCAGCAGCCGGACAGTCAATTCACCCCTCCACTTT.

This clonotype is a singleton in its sample. V and J are TRBV20-1 and TRBJ2-3; TRBD2 matches 16 bases. The CDR3 has 17 amino acids. Germline V CDR1 and CDR2: DFQATT, SNEGSKA (reference sequence). The CDR3: CIPLGTSGGVCTDTQYF. The DNA for the CDR3 is TGCATCCCCCTGGGGACTAGCGGGGGGGTGTGCACAGATACGCAGTATTTT.

The V call is TRBV20-1, the J call TRBJ2-7; 8 bases agree with TRBD2. Trimming at V came to 2 bases and at J to 0 bases, leaving 3 bases not matched to a gene. This CDR3 contains 14 residues. Germline V gene lookup returns CDR1 DFQATT and CDR2 SNEGSKA (reference sequence). The chain's CDR3 is CSARPSGFSYEQYF. CDR3 DNA sequence: TGCAGTGCTAGACCTAGCGGGTTCTCCTACGAGCAGTACTTC.

The chain recombines TRBV6-5 with TRBJ1-2, with D perhaps TRBD1 (5 bases). Germline CDR1 MNHEY, CDR2 SVGAGI. This CDR3 is built from 13 residues. V was cut by 7 bases and J by 4 bases, with 13 bases left in between. CDR3: CASKEGPSYGYTF. The CDR3, as DNA: TGTGCCAGCAAGGAGGGGCCCTCCTATGGCTACACCTTC.

The genes are TRBV5-6 and TRBJ1-3; D is unclear. The CDR3 loop spans 15 amino acids. CDR1 and CDR2 from the germline V gene are SGHDT and YYEEEE. V was cut by 0 bases and J by 0 bases, with 7 bases left in between. The CDR3 loop reads CASSLGRRSGNTIYF. The CDR3 DNA reads TGTGCCAGCAGCTTGGGCAGACGCTCTGGAAACACCATATATTTT.